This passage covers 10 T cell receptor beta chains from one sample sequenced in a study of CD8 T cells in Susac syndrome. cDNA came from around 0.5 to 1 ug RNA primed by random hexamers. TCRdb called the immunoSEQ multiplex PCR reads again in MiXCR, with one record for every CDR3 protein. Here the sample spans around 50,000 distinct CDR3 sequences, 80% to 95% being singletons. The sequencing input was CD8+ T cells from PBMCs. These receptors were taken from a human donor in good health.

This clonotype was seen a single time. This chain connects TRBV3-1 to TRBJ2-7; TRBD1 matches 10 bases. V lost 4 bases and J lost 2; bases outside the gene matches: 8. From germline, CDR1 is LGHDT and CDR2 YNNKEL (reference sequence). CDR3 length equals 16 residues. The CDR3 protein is CASSLGTGDLPYEQYF. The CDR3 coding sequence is TGTGCCAGCAGCCTCGGGACAGGGGATCTCCCCTACGAGCAGTACTTC.

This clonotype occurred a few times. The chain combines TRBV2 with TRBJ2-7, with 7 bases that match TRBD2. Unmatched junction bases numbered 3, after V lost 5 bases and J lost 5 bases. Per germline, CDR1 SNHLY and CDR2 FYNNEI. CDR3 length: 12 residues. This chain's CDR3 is CASSRAGNEQYF. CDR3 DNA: TGTGCCAGCAGTCGAGCGGGAAACGAGCAGTACTTC. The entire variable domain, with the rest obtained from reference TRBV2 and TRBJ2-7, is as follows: EPEVTQTPSHQVTQMGQEVILRCVPISNHLYFYWYRQILGQKVEFLVSFYNNEISEKSEIFDDQFSVERPDGSNFTLKIRSTKLEDSAMYFCASSRAGNEQYFGPGTRLTVT.

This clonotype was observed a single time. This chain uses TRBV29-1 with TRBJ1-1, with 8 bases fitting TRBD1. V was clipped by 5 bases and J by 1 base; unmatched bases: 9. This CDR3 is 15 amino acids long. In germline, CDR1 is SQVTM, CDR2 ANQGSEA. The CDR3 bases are TGCAGCGTTCTCGGGACAGGAGAGGGGAACACTGAAGCTTTCTTT. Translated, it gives CSVLGTGEGNTEAFF.

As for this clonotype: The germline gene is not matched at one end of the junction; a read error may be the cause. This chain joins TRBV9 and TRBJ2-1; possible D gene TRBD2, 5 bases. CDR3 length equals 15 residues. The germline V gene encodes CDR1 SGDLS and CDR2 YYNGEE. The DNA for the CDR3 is TGTGCCAGCAGGGTAGGAGTCGGAGGCCACAATGAGCAGTTCTTC. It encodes CASRVGVGGHNEQFF.

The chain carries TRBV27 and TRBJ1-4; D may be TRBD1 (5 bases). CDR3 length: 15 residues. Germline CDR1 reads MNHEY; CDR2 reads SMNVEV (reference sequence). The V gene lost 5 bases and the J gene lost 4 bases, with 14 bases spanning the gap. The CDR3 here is CASSALTALNEKLFF. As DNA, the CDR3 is TGTGCCAGCAGTGCCCTGACAGCCCTTAATGAAAAACTGTTTTTT.

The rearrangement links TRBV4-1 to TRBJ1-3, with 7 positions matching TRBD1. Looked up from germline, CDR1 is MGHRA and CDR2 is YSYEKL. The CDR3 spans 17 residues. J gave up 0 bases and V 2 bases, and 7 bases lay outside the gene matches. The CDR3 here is CASSQIQGPVSGNTIYF. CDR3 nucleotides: TGCGCCAGCAGCCAAATACAGGGGCCGGTCTCTGGAAACACCATATATTTT.

CDR3 DNA: TGCAGCGTTGACGGCCAGGAATATGGCTACACCTTC. Protein: CSVDGQEYGYTF. The chain is built from TRBV29-1 and TRBJ1-2; D is ambiguous. CDR3 length equals 12 residues. The ends were cut back, 3 bases at V and 5 bases at J, with 10 bases in the middle. Germline V gene lookup returns CDR1 SQVTM and CDR2 ANQGSEA. The complete variable domain, with remaining parts taken from reference TRBV29-1 and TRBJ1-2, reads SAVISQKPSRDICQRGTSLTIQCQVDSQVTMMFWYRQQPGQSLTLIATANQGSEATYESGFVIDKFPISRPNLTFSTLTVSNMSPEDSSIYLCSVDGQEYGYTFGSGTRLTVV.

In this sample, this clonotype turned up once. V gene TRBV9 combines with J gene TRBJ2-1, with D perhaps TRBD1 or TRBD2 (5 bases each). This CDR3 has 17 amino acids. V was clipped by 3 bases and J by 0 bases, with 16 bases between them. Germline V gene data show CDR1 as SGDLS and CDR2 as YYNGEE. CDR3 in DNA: TGTGCCAGCAGCGCCCTCCGTGGGGGAAGCTCCTACAATGAGCAGTTCTTC. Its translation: CASSALRGGSSYNEQFF. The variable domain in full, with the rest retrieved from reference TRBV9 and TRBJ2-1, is DSGVTQTPKHLITATGQRVTLRCSPRSGDLSVYWYQQSLDQGLQFLIQYYNGEERAKGNILERFSAQQFPDLHSELNLSSLELGDSALYFCASSALRGGSSYNEQFFGPGTRLTVL.

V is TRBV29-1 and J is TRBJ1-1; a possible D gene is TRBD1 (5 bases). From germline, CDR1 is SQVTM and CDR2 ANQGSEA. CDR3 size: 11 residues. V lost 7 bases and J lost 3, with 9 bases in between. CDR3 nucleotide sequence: TGCAGCGCCGAACAGGACACTGAAGCTTTCTTT. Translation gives CSAEQDTEAFF. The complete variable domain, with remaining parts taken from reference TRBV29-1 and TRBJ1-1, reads SAVISQKPSRDICQRGTSLTIQCQVDSQVTMMFWYRQQPGQSLTLIATANQGSEATYESGFVIDKFPISRPNLTFSTLTVSNMSPEDSSIYLCSAEQDTEAFFGQGTRLTVV.

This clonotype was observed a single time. The CDR3 loop is CASSWRDRYSNQPQHF. CDR3 sequence (DNA): TGTGCCAGCAGCTGGCGGGACAGATATAGCAATCAGCCCCAGCATTTT. This rearrangement joins TRBV7-8 to TRBJ1-5; 7 bases agree with TRBD1. The CDR3 is made up of 16 amino acids. Trimming at V came to 4 bases and at J to 0 bases, leaving 6 bases not matched to a gene. Per the germline V gene, CDR1 is SGHVS and CDR2 is FQNEAQ.